Presented here are 28 T cell receptor beta chains from one specimen sequenced in a study of OX40 agonist ivuxolimab in advanced cancers. The protocol was immunoSEQ multiplex PCR, while the TCRdb copy is restricted to in-frame clones and leaves out a portion. The sample records approximately 50,000 clones, roughly 80% being singletons. The starting material was CD4+ or CD8+ T cells sorted from blood, obtained in a trial of the OX40 agonist ivuxolimab. These receptors were taken from an adult with an advanced solid tumor such as melanoma, head and neck, liver or kidney cancer.

This clone was counted only a few times. V and J are TRBV2 and TRBJ1-6; perhaps TRBD1 as D (6 bases). The CDR3 has 17 amino acids. The V and J ends lost 2 bases and 7 bases respectively, with 18 bases between them. Germline CDR1 SNHLY, CDR2 FYNNEI. CDR3 sequence (DNA): TGTGCCAGCAGTGAAATCTACCCTCGGGGGCTCAATTCACCCCTCCACTTT. Amino acids: CASSEIYPRGLNSPLHF.

CDR3 sequence reads: CASSSAGQIYEQYF. The CDR3 nucleotides read TGTGCCAGCAGCTCAGCGGGACAGATCTACGAGCAGTACTTC. The V and J genes are TRBV13 and TRBJ2-7; D tentatively fits TRBD1 or TRBD2 (7 bases each). CDR1 PRHDT and CDR2 FYEKMQ come from the germline V gene (reference sequence). This CDR3 has 14 amino acids. V lost 4 bases and J 3 bases, leaving 13 bases between the germline ends. The variable domain in full, with the rest retrieved from reference TRBV13 and TRBJ2-7, is AAGVIQSPRHLIKEKRETATLKCYPIPRHDTVYWYQQGPGQDPQFLISFYEKMQSDKGSIPDRFSAQQFSDYHSELNMSSLELGDSALYFCASSSAGQIYEQYFGPGTRLTVT.

The chain employs TRBV6-5 and TRBJ2-5, with D possibly being TRBD1 or TRBD2 (5 bases each). Germline lookup yields CDR1 MNHEY and CDR2 SVGAGI. The CDR3 spans 14 residues. V lost 2 bases, J lost 9 bases, and 16 bases lay in between. The CDR3 reads CASSYEGPPGPQYF. The CDR3 DNA is TGTGCCAGCAGTTACGAGGGGCCCCCAGGGCCCCAGTACTTC.

This chain connects TRBV7-9 to TRBJ1-6; D may be TRBD1 (5 bases). There are 14 residues in the CDR3. Germline V gene lookup returns CDR1 SEHNR and CDR2 FQNEAQ (reference sequence). V shed 0 bases and J shed 7 bases, with 7 bases lying between them. The CDR3, as DNA: TGTGCCAGCAGCTTAGCCTGGGGGAATTCACCCCTCCACTTT. Residues: CASSLAWGNSPLHF.

The rearrangement joins TRBV15 to TRBJ1-6; 7 bases align to TRBD1. This CDR3 is built from 15 residues. Looked up from germline, CDR1 is LNHNV and CDR2 is YYDKDF (reference sequence). J gave up 10 bases and V 3 bases, and 9 bases lay outside the gene matches. For the CDR3, the DNA is TGTGCCACCAGCAGCAGCACAGGGGTCCGATCACCCCTCCACTTT. Translated: CATSSSTGVRSPLHF.

The V call is TRBV2, the J call TRBJ1-1; D remains unclear. Germline values: CDR1 SNHLY, CDR2 FYNNEI. V was clipped by 3 bases and J by 10 bases, with 15 bases between them. CDR3 size: 13 residues. The chain's CDR3 is CASSESEGIRAFF. CDR3 DNA: TGTGCCAGCAGTGAGTCTGAGGGAATCCGAGCTTTCTTT.

The V gene is TRBV5-3, the J gene TRBJ1-5, with TRBD1 as a possible D gene (5 bases). TRBV5-3 counts as an open reading frame of uncertain function. This CDR3 spans 15 amino acids. Trimming took off 3 bases at V and 4 bases at J, with 14 bases between the two ends. The CDR3 DNA reads TGTGCCAGAAGCTCCCGGGAAGGGGCTAATCAGCCCCAGCATTTT. It encodes CARSSREGANQPQHF.

This sequence joins TRBV11-3 and TRBJ2-3, with a tentative D call TRBD1 (5 bases). This CDR3 is built from 15 residues. Trimming pared 0 bases from V and 1 base from J, leaving 8 bases between. The germline CDR1 and CDR2 sequences are SGHNT and YENEEA. CDR3 sequence (DNA): TGTGCCAGCAGCTTAGAAGGGGTAGGCACAGATACGCAGTATTTT. Translation: CASSLEGVGTDTQYF.

The chain employs TRBV4-3 and TRBJ2-2, with D possibly being TRBD1 (6 bases). Germline V lookup: CDR1 LGHNA, CDR2 YSLEER. The CDR3 totals 17 residues. Trimming shortened V by 3 bases and J by 0 bases, and 14 bases separated the two germline ends. CDR3 bases: TGCGCCAGCAGCCATGACCGGGACACCTCGAACACCGGGGAGCTGTTTTTT. Protein: CASSHDRDTSNTGELFF.

This sequence joins TRBV7-3 and TRBJ2-3; D remains unclear. Germline V gene data show CDR1 as SGHTA and CDR2 as FQGTGA. This CDR3 contains 13 residues. V was trimmed by 4 bases and J by 5 bases, leaving 10 bases between them. The CDR3 loop reads CASSSAVKDTQYF. CDR3 DNA: TGTGCCAGCAGCTCCGCCGTGAAAGATACGCAGTATTTT.

This clone was observed a few times. The CDR3 is CASRGLAGAIVGELFF. In DNA form, the CDR3 reads TGTGCCAGCCGAGGGCTAGCGGGGGCCATAGTCGGGGAGCTGTTTTTT. The chain carries TRBV4-2 and TRBJ2-2, with TRBD2 matching over 10 bases. This CDR3 contains 16 residues. With 8 bases clipped from V and 7 bases from J, the junction kept 13 bases outside the gene matches. CDR1 is LGHNA and CDR2 is YNFKEQ in the germline V gene.

This sequence joins TRBV15 and TRBJ2-3; TRBD1 matches 9 bases. Trimming took 3 bases from V and 4 from J; bases not matched to a gene: 2. CDR1 LNHNV and CDR2 YYDKDF come from the germline V gene (reference sequence). The CDR3 length is 14 residues. In DNA, the CDR3 is TGTGCCACCAGCAGGGACAGGGGCCCAGATACGCAGTATTTT. As protein: CATSRDRGPDTQYF.

CDR3 region: CASSSPAGTSGANVLTF. As DNA, the CDR3 is TGTGCCAGCAGCTCCCCAGCGGGGACCTCTGGGGCCAACGTCCTGACTTTC. This chain joins TRBV7-3 and TRBJ2-6; 7 bases map to TRBD2. There are 17 residues in the CDR3. The junction had 6 bases not matched to a gene; V was cut back by 4 bases and J by 0 bases. Germline CDR1 is SGHTA and CDR2 is FQGTGA.

This clone was observed once. V usage is TRBV29-1 and J usage is TRBJ1-2, with 9 bases aligning to TRBD1. The CDR3 has 14 residues. Germline CDR1 is SQVTM and CDR2 is ANQGSEA. With V trimmed by 0 bases and J by 5 bases, 4 bases remained unmatched. CDR3 coding DNA: TGCAGCGTTGAAGAGGCGGGACAGGGTTATGGCTACACCTTC. This gives the protein CSVEEAGQGYGYTF.

This clone was seen only once. The gene calls are TRBV5-1 and TRBJ2-6, with 11 bases aligning to TRBD1. CDR1 SGHRS and CDR2 YFSETQ come from the germline V gene. The CDR3 sequence is 18 residues long. Unmatched junction bases numbered 6, after V lost 4 bases and J lost 0 bases. The CDR3 DNA sequence: TGCGCCAGCAGCCCAACCGGGACAGGGGGCTCTGGGGCCAACGTCCTGACTTTC. Translation: CASSPTGTGGSGANVLTF.

The rearrangement uses TRBV10-2 and TRBJ2-7, with D possibly TRBD2 on 6 matching bases. The germline V gene has CDR1 WSHSY and CDR2 SAAADI. There are 12 residues in the CDR3. Trimming pared 4 bases from V and 4 bases from J, leaving 8 bases between. The CDR3 bases are TGCGCCAGCAGTGCCGGGGGTTACGAGCAGTACTTC. Amino acids: CASSAGGYEQYF.

The chain uses TRBV28 and TRBJ2-1, with D unresolved. CDR3 length: 15 amino acids. Looked up from germline, CDR1 is MDHEN and CDR2 is SYDVKM. V lost 5 bases and J 1 base, leaving 12 bases between the germline ends. The CDR3 sequence: CASSPRELSYNEQFF. The CDR3 region has the DNA TGTGCCAGCAGTCCTAGGGAACTGTCCTACAATGAGCAGTTCTTC.

The chain recombines TRBV2 with TRBJ2-7; 11 nucleotides agree with TRBD2. The CDR3 contains 15 residues. From germline, CDR1 is SNHLY and CDR2 FYNNEI. V was clipped by 8 bases and J by 0 bases; unmatched bases: 6. This CDR3 is CASRLGTSGSYEQYF. CDR3 DNA: TGTGCCAGCCGCCTCGGGACTAGCGGCTCCTACGAGCAGTACTTC. The variable domain in full, with the rest retrieved from reference TRBV2 and TRBJ2-7, is EPEVTQTPSHQVTQMGQEVILRCVPISNHLYFYWYRQILGQKVEFLVSFYNNEISEKSEIFDDQFSVERPDGSNFTLKIRSTKLEDSAMYFCASRLGTSGSYEQYFGPGTRLTVT.

The chain combines TRBV4-2 with TRBJ1-4, with D hard to call. V lost 0 bases and J lost 0, with 5 bases in between. Germline values: CDR1 LGHNA, CDR2 YNFKEQ. The CDR3 contains 15 residues. The CDR3 nucleotides are TGTGCCAGCAGCCAAGATCGGACAACTAATGAAAAACTGTTTTTT. This gives the protein CASSQDRTTNEKLFF.

This chain uses TRBV5-1 with TRBJ2-7; 10 positions match TRBD2. Germline assignment: CDR1 SGHRS and CDR2 YFSETQ. The CDR3 loop spans 14 amino acids. The ends lost 5 bases at V and 3 bases at J; junction bases unmatched: 5. The CDR3 protein is CASSTSGDFYEQYF. CDR3 nucleotide sequence: TGCGCCAGCAGTACTAGCGGGGACTTCTACGAGCAGTACTTC. The full variable domain, in which reference TRBV5-1 and TRBJ2-7 provide the parts outside the CDR3, is KAGVTQTPRYLIKTRGQQVTLSCSPISGHRSVSWYQQTPGQGLQFLFEYFSETQRNKGNFPGRFSGRQFSNSRSEMNVSTLELGDSALYLCASSTSGDFYEQYFGPGTRLTVT.

The chain employs TRBV7-9 and TRBJ2-5; D is unclear. The germline V gene encodes CDR1 SEHNR and CDR2 FQNEAQ (reference sequence). Between the trimmed V and J ends, which lost 3 bases and 2 bases, there was a span of 13 bases. The CDR3 runs 15 residues. The CDR3 nucleotides are TGTGCCAGCAGCTTCGGTAATGGCCCGCAAGAGACCCAGTACTTC. The encoded protein is CASSFGNGPQETQYF.

This sequence joins TRBV6-6 and TRBJ2-3; 9 positions match TRBD1. J gave up 15 bases and V 5 bases, and 6 bases lay outside the gene matches. Germline V lookup: CDR1 MNHNY, CDR2 SVGAGI (reference sequence). The CDR3 length is 11 residues. CDR3 in DNA: TGTGCCAGCAGTCCCGGGACAGGGAATTATTTT. Encoded protein: CASSPGTGNYF.

The rearrangement uses TRBV7-3 and TRBJ2-1, with 13 bases that match TRBD2. The CDR3 contains 16 residues. V lost 4 bases and J lost 8; bases outside the gene matches: 8. Germline lookup yields CDR1 SGHTA and CDR2 FQGTGA. CDR3 coding DNA: TGTGCCAGCAGCTATACTAGCGGGGGGGCCGGAGATGAGCAGTTCTTC. The encoded protein is CASSYTSGGAGDEQFF.

This rearrangement joins TRBV5-8 to TRBJ1-1; no firm D call. Germline lookup yields CDR1 SGHTS and CDR2 YDEGEE. V was shortened by 2 bases and J by 1 base, with 6 bases between the two germline ends. The CDR3 has 13 amino acids. The DNA of the CDR3 is TGTGCCAGCAGCTTATGGGAGAACACTGAAGCTTTCTTT. Residues: CASSLWENTEAFF.

This clone has only a few counts. The CDR3 DNA follows: TGTGCCAGCAGCTTAAACAGGGGGGTAGATAATTCACCCCTCCACTTT. Its translation is CASSLNRGVDNSPLHF. The rearrangement links TRBV7-8 to TRBJ1-6, with 8 bases lining up with TRBD1. CDR3 size: 16 residues. The germline CDR1 and CDR2 sequences are SGHVS and FQNEAQ. V was clipped by 2 bases and J by 5 bases; unmatched bases: 5.

The chain joins TRBV6-5 to TRBJ1-2; D remains ambiguous. The CDR3 consists of 12 residues. V lost 0 bases, J lost 5 bases, and 4 bases lay in between. Germline V gene sequence: CDR1 MNHEY, CDR2 SVGAGI. CDR3 loop: CASSYSGYGYTF. In DNA form, the CDR3 reads TGTGCCAGCAGTTACTCAGGGTATGGCTACACCTTC.

The chain employs TRBV7-9 and TRBJ2-2; D perhaps matches TRBD2 (5 bases). Germline assignment: CDR1 SEHNR and CDR2 FQNEAQ (reference sequence). The CDR3 has 17 residues. Trimming took 5 bases from V and 5 from J, leaving 21 bases between them. Here the CDR3 DNA reads TGTGCCAGCAGCGCGGCAACTAGGCAGCTGGGGACCGGGGAGCTGTTTTTT. Translating gives CASSAATRQLGTGELFF. Looking up the rest from reference TRBV7-9 and TRBJ2-2 gives the full variable domain: DTGVSQNPRHKITKRGQNVTFRCDPISEHNRLYWYRQTLGQGPEFLTYFQNEAQLEKSRLLSDRFSAERPKGSFSTLEIQRTEQGDSAMYLCASSAATRQLGTGELFFGEGSRLTVL.

The chain recombines TRBV18 with TRBJ2-1; TRBD1 matches 9 bases. The ends lost 3 bases at V and 7 bases at J; junction bases unmatched: 4. The CDR3 is made up of 14 amino acids. The V gene's germline CDR1 is KGHSH and CDR2 LQKENI. Here the CDR3 reads CASSPRTGENEQFF. The DNA of the CDR3 is TGTGCCAGCTCACCCCGGACAGGGGAGAATGAGCAGTTCTTC.